This passage covers 15 T cell receptor beta chains from one sample sequenced in a study of regulatory T cells in long-lasting Graves disease. To make TCR beta libraries, researchers used iRepertoire HTBI primers and Arm-PCR of CDR3 regions. TCRdb analysed the multiplex PCR reads with MiXCR anew, one entry per CDR3 protein. The table has 520,000 or so distinct CDR3 sequences, about 12% seen once; the top ten hold approximately 9.6%. The time point: newly diagnosed GD, antithyroid drugs for less than 3 months. PBMCs provided the RNA from which the TCR library was made. The same sample was also studied in work on T cells in Graves' hyperthyroidism and ophthalmopathy.

Source: peripheral blood mononuclear cells (PBMCs), taken at new diagnosis, from a patient treated with antithyroid drugs. Source of these receptors: a woman aged 25-40 years with Graves disease.

The rearrangement joins TRBV28 to TRBJ1-2, with unresolved D. With 2 bases removed from V and 7 bases from J, the gap between germline ends came to 11 bases. Germline assignment: CDR1 MDHEN and CDR2 SYDVKM. CDR3 size: 13 residues. CDR3 loop: CASSLVEVGGYTF. Here the CDR3 DNA reads TGTGCCAGCAGTTTAGTAGAGGTCGGTGGCTACACCTTC.

The chain recombines TRBV5-6 with TRBJ2-1; 12 bases are a match to TRBD1. The CDR3 sequence is 16 residues long. Per the germline V gene, CDR1 is SGHDT and CDR2 is YYEEEE. The trim removed 4 bases at V and 3 bases at J, leaving 5 bases unmatched. The CDR3 spells CASSTGTGGFYNEQFF. CDR3 nucleotides: TGTGCCAGCAGCACCGGGACAGGGGGCTTCTACAATGAGCAGTTCTTC. Combining the CDR3 with reference TRBV5-6 and TRBJ2-1 gives the whole variable domain DAGVTQSPTHLIKTRGQQVTLRCSPKSGHDTVSWYQQALGQGPQFIFQYYEEEERQRGNFPDRFSGHQFPNYSSELNVNALLLGDSALYLCASSTGTGGFYNEQFFGPGTRLTVL.

The gene calls are TRBV12-3 or TRBV12-4 and TRBJ2-7, with a possible D match to TRBD1 (5 bases). The germline V and J ends were trimmed by 4 bases and 4 bases, with 14 bases remaining between them. There are 14 residues in the CDR3. CDR3 in DNA: TGTGCCAGCAGTTACTCGGGCGACAGTTACGAGCAGTACTTC. Translation: CASSYSGDSYEQYF.

This clonotype was counted a few times. With a much larger clone just one base away, this may be a read error. The chain joins TRBV27 to TRBJ2-7; no definite D call. Trimming shortened V by 6 bases and J by 2 bases, and 2 bases separated the two germline ends. Germline CDR1 and CDR2: MNHEY and SMNVEV (reference sequence). CDR3 size: 10 residues. The CDR3 DNA sequence: TGTGCCAGCAGCCCCTACGAGCAGTACTTC. It translates to CASSPYEQYF.

The chain carries TRBV3-1 and TRBJ1-1, with D hard to call. Germline CDR1 is LGHDT and CDR2 is YNNKEL (reference sequence). The V end lost 0 bases, the J end lost 1 base, and 12 bases lay between the germline ends. CDR3 length equals 16 residues. The CDR3 DNA reads TGTGCCAGCAGCCAAGAAATCTGGGTCGCGAACACTGAAGCTTTCTTT. It codes for CASSQEIWVANTEAFF.

The chain joins TRBV6-2 or TRBV6-3 to TRBJ2-3, with 8 bases identical to TRBD1. Germline lookup yields CDR1 MNHEY and CDR2 SVGEGT. The CDR3 extends over 15 amino acids. Losses at the gene ends were 1 base for V and 3 bases for J; bases not matched to a gene: 3. CDR3 nucleotides: TGTGCCAGCAGTTACTGGCAGGGGGCAACAGATACGCAGTATTTT. The encoded protein is CASSYWQGATDTQYF.

The chain uses TRBV20-1 and TRBJ1-5, with a possible D match to TRBD1 (6 bases). Germline lookup yields CDR1 DFQATT and CDR2 SNEGSKA (reference sequence). The CDR3 runs 14 residues. V shed 4 bases and J shed 0 bases, with 10 bases lying between them. The CDR3 loop reads CSAKQGGSNQPQHF. The CDR3 bases are TGCAGTGCTAAACAAGGGGGTAGCAATCAGCCCCAGCATTTT.

This clonotype was observed at least ten times. The chain links TRBV9 to TRBJ2-1; the D is unclear. CDR1 SGDLS and CDR2 YYNGEE come from the germline V gene. The CDR3 has 12 amino acids. V shed 0 bases and J shed 6 bases, with 4 bases lying between them. The CDR3 here is CASSVDSNEQFF. CDR3 bases: TGTGCCAGCAGCGTAGATAGCAATGAGCAGTTCTTC.

This clonotype was counted ten times or more. The chain employs TRBV29-1 and TRBJ1-1; D possibly corresponds to TRBD1 (6 bases). The V and J ends lost 2 bases and 13 bases respectively, with 23 bases between them. CDR3 length: 14 amino acids. Germline V lookup: CDR1 SQVTM, CDR2 ANQGSEA. CDR3 loop: CSVEPQGQTVLGFF. The DNA of the CDR3 is TGCAGCGTTGAACCCCAAGGACAGACGGTCCTCGGTTTCTTT.

This clonotype was recorded many times. V gene TRBV11-2 combines with J gene TRBJ2-5, with 8 bases lining up with TRBD2. This CDR3 has 16 residues. V dropped 1 base and J dropped 5; count of bases not matched to a gene: 9. CDR1 is SGHAT, CDR2 FQNNGV, per germline. CDR3 sequence reads: CASSLVFGGRRETQYF. As DNA, the CDR3 is TGTGCCAGCAGCTTAGTATTTGGCGGGAGGAGGGAGACCCAGTACTTC.

This clonotype has ten or more counts. This chain uses TRBV5-1 with TRBJ2-2, with unresolved D. The CDR3 is 14 residues long. CDR1 is SGHRS, CDR2 YFSETQ, per germline. Trimming removed 1 base from V and 1 base from J, with 5 bases in between. CDR3 in DNA: TGCGCCAGCAGCTTGAACCAGAACACCGGGGAGCTGTTTTTT. Its translation is CASSLNQNTGELFF.

The chain is built from TRBV30 and TRBJ1-1; D is uncertain. Germline lookup yields CDR1 GTSNPN and CDR2 SVGIG (reference sequence). The CDR3 has 16 residues. Trimming took off 4 bases at V and 0 bases at J, with 18 bases between the two ends. The chain's CDR3 is CAWIYPLGNLNTEAFF. As DNA, the CDR3 is TGTGCCTGGATTTACCCTCTAGGCAATTTGAACACTGAAGCTTTCTTT.

In regard to this clonotype: A read error may account for a junction end that differs from germline. This CDR3 reads CASSPELGDF. DNA for the CDR3: TGTGCCAGCAGCCCCGAGTTGGGTGACTTC. The V gene is TRBV7-9, the J gene TRBJ1-2; D is undetermined. This CDR3 spans 10 amino acids. Germline CDR1 is SEHNR and CDR2 is FQNEAQ (reference sequence).

This clonotype has a handful of counts. V gene TRBV7-8 combines with J gene TRBJ2-1, with 10 bases lining up with TRBD2. This CDR3 contains 17 residues. Germline CDR1 SGHVS, CDR2 FQNEAQ. Losses at the gene ends were 5 bases for V and 0 bases for J; bases not matched to a gene: 7. CDR3 amino acids: CASSPKAGGPSYNEQFF. CDR3 bases: TGTGCCAGCAGCCCCAAAGCGGGAGGGCCCTCCTACAATGAGCAGTTCTTC.

This clonotype appeared many times. The chain links TRBV3-1 to TRBJ1-3; D is possibly TRBD1 (6 bases). The CDR3 is made up of 18 amino acids. Trimming left V 1 base short and J 4 bases short, with 20 bases between. The V gene's germline CDR1 is LGHDT and CDR2 YNNKEL (reference sequence). CDR3 nucleotide sequence: TGTGCCAGCAGCCAAGCCGACAGGTTGACCTCTTCAGGAAACACCATATATTTT. This codes for CASSQADRLTSSGNTIYF.